This T cell receptor (beta chain) was identified during a study of blood T cells in healthy people across ages. Primers used in a second PCR of about 6 to 12 cycles were a sample-barcoded 5' primer and a J-beta primer mix. Each CDR3 protein gets one entry after TCRdb re-called the 5' RACE reads with MiXCR. This table holds roughly 800,000 distinct CDR3 sequences, 25% found once. The V gene lost 5 bases and the J gene lost 4 bases, with 15 bases spanning the gap. CDR3 size: 15 residues. This sample was shared with a second study, whose subject was T cells of mothers and their children.

Sequenced sample: blood. J is TRBJ2-1 and V is TRBV12-3 or TRBV12-4; the D gene is possibly TRBD1 (5 bases). This sequence was found in a boy aged 10-17 years in good health. The CDR3 DNA reads as TGTGCCAGCAGTAACCTTGGGGCAGCATACAATGAGCAGTTCTTC. Its protein product is CASSNLGAAYNEQFF.